Listed here are 26 T cell receptor beta chains from one sample, sequenced in a study of shared clonotypes between healthy human individuals. Only in-frame clones appear in the TCRdb table, and some are missing; sequencing was by immunoSEQ multiplex PCR. There are over a million clones in the sample; around 74% occur only once, and approximately 1.3% lies in the top ten. Sequencing used memory CD4+ T cells sorted from blood. The subset: CD45RA-negative fraction. These TCRs come from a man aged 18 to 30 in good health.

V is TRBV5-5 and J is TRBJ2-4, with D perhaps being TRBD1 or TRBD2 (5 bases each). V shed 6 bases and J shed 2 bases, with 12 bases lying between them. This CDR3 contains 14 residues. Looked up from germline, CDR1 is SGHKS and CDR2 is YYEKEE (reference sequence). This CDR3 reads CASTSSGPKNIQYF. The CDR3 nucleotides are TGTGCCAGCACTTCGTCGGGGCCCAAAAACATTCAGTACTTC.

Only one count was recorded for this clone. The J gene is TRBJ2-5, the V gene TRBV15, with a tentative D call TRBD2 (6 bases). Between the trimmed V and J ends, which lost 0 bases and 0 bases, there was a span of 11 bases. CDR3 length: 16 residues. The germline CDR1 and CDR2 sequences are LNHNV and YYDKDF (reference sequence). In nucleotides, the CDR3 is TGTGCCACCAGCAGAGAACGGGAGAGAAACCAAGAGACCCAGTACTTC. The encoded protein is CATSRERERNQETQYF.

The chain employs TRBV13 and TRBJ2-3; 10 positions match TRBD1. Germline CDR1 PRHDT, CDR2 FYEKMQ (reference sequence). The CDR3 is 15 residues long. V shed 5 bases, J shed 3 bases, and the junction held 5 bases outside the gene matches. The CDR3 here is CASSLRTGGTDTQYF. CDR3 bases: TGTGCCAGCAGCCTCCGGACAGGGGGTACAGATACGCAGTATTTT. Full variable domain (remainder filled in from reference TRBV13 and TRBJ2-3): AAGVIQSPRHLIKEKRETATLKCYPIPRHDTVYWYQQGPGQDPQFLISFYEKMQSDKGSIPDRFSAQQFSDYHSELNMSSLELGDSALYFCASSLRTGGTDTQYFGPGTRLTVL.

This clone was seen a few times. This chain joins TRBV28 and TRBJ2-1, with 7 positions matching TRBD1. The germline CDR1 and CDR2 sequences are MDHEN and SYDVKM. The CDR3 covers 12 residues. With 4 bases clipped from V and 11 bases from J, the junction kept 5 bases outside the gene matches. DNA of the CDR3: TGTGCCAGCAGTTCCGAGGGGGCAAAGCAGTTCTTC. Translating gives CASSSEGAKQFF. The full variable domain, completed using reference TRBV28 and TRBJ2-1, is DVKVTQSSRYLVKRTGEKVFLECVQDMDHENMFWYRQDPGLGLRLIYFSYDVKMKEKGDIPEGYSVSREKKERFSLILESASTNQTSMYLCASSSEGAKQFFGPGTRLTVL.

V gene TRBV6-1 combines with J gene TRBJ1-5, with 8 bases aligning to TRBD1. This CDR3 contains 15 residues. Germline V gene sequence: CDR1 MNHNS, CDR2 SASEGT. Trimming cost V 3 bases and J 2 bases; bases outside gene matches: 3. The CDR3 protein is CASSDQTGGNQPQHF. DNA of the CDR3: TGTGCCAGCAGTGACCAGACAGGGGGCAATCAGCCCCAGCATTTT.

This sequence joins TRBV5-1 and TRBJ2-7; 9 positions agree with TRBD2. V shed 5 bases and J 4 bases; nucleotides not matched to a gene: 10. This CDR3 spans 15 amino acids. CDR1 and CDR2 from the germline V gene are SGHRS and YFSETQ. The DNA of the CDR3 is TGCGCCAGCAGTTCCCCGACTAGCGGAGCGTACGAGCAGTACTTC. This sequence encodes CASSSPTSGAYEQYF.

This rearrangement joins TRBV18 to TRBJ1-3; D is unresolved. The germline V and J ends were trimmed by 3 bases and 3 bases, with 9 bases remaining between them. CDR1 and CDR2 (germline): KGHSH, LQKENI. The length of the CDR3 is 14 residues. CDR3 amino acids: CASSPETLGNTIYF. The CDR3 coding sequence is TGTGCCAGCTCACCCGAGACACTTGGAAACACCATATATTTT.

The CDR3: CASSERRRLAEETQYF. CDR3 nucleotides: TGTGCCAGCAGTGAAAGACGGAGACTAGCCGAAGAGACCCAGTACTTC. This chain uses TRBV6-1 with TRBJ2-5; TRBD2 matches at 7 bases. CDR1 MNHNS and CDR2 SASEGT come from the germline V gene. V trimming: 2 bases; J trimming: 3 bases; junction bases outside the gene matches: 9. This CDR3 has 16 amino acids.

The chain joins TRBV28 to TRBJ1-6; 7 nucleotides align to TRBD1. CDR1 is MDHEN and CDR2 is SYDVKM in the germline V gene. There are 14 residues in the CDR3. Unmatched junction bases numbered 2, after V lost 2 bases and J lost 7 bases. CDR3 DNA sequence: TGTGCCAGCAGTTTAGCACAGGGGAATTCACCCCTCCACTTT. It specifies CASSLAQGNSPLHF.

The chain couples TRBV29-1 to TRBJ1-2; tentative D call: TRBD1 (6 bases). This CDR3 is built from 14 residues. Trimming took off 2 bases at V and 4 bases at J, with 14 bases between the two ends. Germline V gene lookup returns CDR1 SQVTM and CDR2 ANQGSEA. CDR3 region: CSVESGEGVYGYTF. The CDR3 DNA reads TGCAGCGTTGAATCTGGGGAGGGGGTCTATGGCTACACCTTC.

This chain joins TRBV7-2 and TRBJ1-2, with D possibly TRBD1 on 5 matching bases. CDR3 length: 14 amino acids. The V end lost 7 bases, the J end lost 6 bases, and 18 bases lay between the germline ends. Germline V gives CDR1 SGHTA, CDR2 FQGNSA. The CDR3 DNA reads TGTGCCAGCAAACCGCGGTTAGGGGAGCATGGCTACACCTTC. It is translated as CASKPRLGEHGYTF.

V and J are TRBV6-6 and TRBJ1-1; D gene unclear. The CDR3 totals 14 residues. Germline lookup yields CDR1 MNHNY and CDR2 SVGAGI (reference sequence). V was shortened by 4 bases and J by 7 bases, with 16 bases between the two germline ends. This CDR3 is CASSSFTVDFEAFF. In DNA, the CDR3 is TGTGCCAGCAGTTCCTTTACAGTAGATTTTGAAGCTTTCTTT.

The V and J genes are TRBV5-1 and TRBJ2-7, with 15 nucleotides matching TRBD2. This CDR3 has 18 amino acids. V shed 4 bases and J 1 base; nucleotides not matched to a gene: 9. From germline, CDR1 is SGHRS and CDR2 YFSETQ. The chain's CDR3 is CASSRTGTSGGPSYEQYF. For the CDR3, the DNA is TGCGCCAGCAGCCGGACAGGGACTAGCGGGGGGCCATCCTACGAGCAGTACTTC.

Of note for this clone: The same CDR3 is also encoded by other DNA sequences in this sample. The rearrangement links TRBV27 to TRBJ1-1, with D tentatively TRBD1 (5 bases). The germline V and J ends were trimmed by 3 bases and 1 base, with 9 bases remaining between them. In germline, CDR1 is MNHEY, CDR2 SMNVEV (reference sequence). The CDR3 has 14 amino acids. Here the CDR3 reads CASSFLQGNTEAFF. The CDR3 DNA sequence: TGTGCCAGCAGTTTTCTTCAGGGGAACACTGAAGCTTTCTTT.

Many counts were recorded for this clone. The CDR3 here is CASSFIDTDTQYF. CDR3 nucleotides: TGTGCCAGCAGTTTTATAGACACAGATACGCAGTATTTT. The chain has TRBV6-6 and TRBJ2-3; D unclear. Germline loops: CDR1 MNHNY, CDR2 SVGAGI (reference sequence). This CDR3 is built from 13 residues. V was cut by 4 bases and J by 2 bases, with 7 bases left in between.

The CDR3 DNA follows: TGTGCCAGCAGTGCGCTGCGGGGGAACACAGATACGCAGTATTTT. Protein: CASSALRGNTDTQYF. The chain uses TRBV2 and TRBJ2-3; 7 bases are a match to TRBD2. V gave up 4 bases and J gave up 2 bases; unmatched junction bases: 6. CDR3 size: 15 residues. Germline V gene lookup returns CDR1 SNHLY and CDR2 FYNNEI.

Points on this clone: In the same sample, other DNA sequences code for this CDR3. The rearrangement uses TRBV7-2 and TRBJ1-2; tentatively, D is TRBD1 (6 bases). The V end was cut by 1 base, the J end by 1 base, with 10 bases between. Germline loops: CDR1 SGHTA, CDR2 FQGNSA. This CDR3 has 15 residues. The CDR3 DNA reads as TGTGCCAGCAGCTTAGGCGGGACAAGTAACTATGGCTACACCTTC. Protein: CASSLGGTSNYGYTF.

In regard to this clone: The identical CDR3 is also encoded by other nucleotide sequences in the sample. This chain connects TRBV18 to TRBJ1-2, with 8 bases identical to TRBD1. This CDR3 contains 14 residues. The ends lost 2 bases at V and 4 bases at J; junction bases unmatched: 3. CDR1 and CDR2 from the germline V gene are KGHSH and LQKENI. In DNA form, the CDR3 reads TGTGCCAGCTCACCAGGACAGGGTTCCTATGGCTACACCTTC. As protein: CASSPGQGSYGYTF.

The rearrangement links TRBV6-5 to TRBJ2-7; D call uncertain. V was clipped by 5 bases and J by 7 bases, with 12 bases between them. The CDR3 runs 12 residues. CDR1 and CDR2 (germline): MNHEY, SVGAGI. The CDR3 region is CASSNPSEEQYF. CDR3 sequence (DNA): TGTGCCAGCAGTAACCCCTCGGAAGAGCAGTACTTC.

This chain links TRBV5-1 with TRBJ2-3; no firm D call. The CDR3 contains 14 residues. Germline loops: CDR1 SGHRS, CDR2 YFSETQ. Trimming removed 4 bases at V and 9 bases at J, with 18 bases between. In nucleotides, the CDR3 is TGCGCCAGCAGCATCAATGAGAACTTGGGGACGCAGTATTTT. Protein product: CASSINENLGTQYF.

The gene calls are TRBV7-9 and TRBJ1-4; D unclear. The germline V gene has CDR1 SEHNR and CDR2 FQNEAQ (reference sequence). This CDR3 is built from 14 residues. With 1 base removed from V and 6 bases from J, the gap between germline ends came to 9 bases. CDR3 residues: CASSLVALDEKLFF. The CDR3, as DNA: TGTGCCAGCAGCTTAGTGGCTTTGGATGAAAAACTGTTTTTT.

This clone was recorded only once. The V call is TRBV5-4, the J call TRBJ2-5, with D maybe TRBD2 (5 bases). The V and J ends lost 4 bases and 5 bases respectively, with 21 bases between them. The CDR3 sequence is 16 residues long. The V gene's germline CDR1 is SGHNT and CDR2 YYREEE (reference sequence). CDR3 amino acids: CASSPEFTGPGETQYF. CDR3 DNA: TGTGCCAGCAGCCCCGAATTTACGGGCCCGGGGGAGACCCAGTACTTC.

The J gene is TRBJ2-3, the V gene TRBV7-2; D ambiguous. This CDR3 is built from 16 residues. Germline V gives CDR1 SGHTA, CDR2 FQGNSA. Trimming cost V 7 bases and J 2 bases, with 19 bases left between them. The CDR3 bases are TGTGCCAGCACCCTAAGAGGTCTAGTCTCCACAGATACGCAGTATTTT. This translates into CASTLRGLVSTDTQYF.

CDR3 loop: CASSSKDGLWNEQYF. The CDR3 region has the DNA TGCGCCAGCAGCTCTAAGGACGGCCTTTGGAACGAGCAGTACTTC. V gene TRBV5-1 combines with J gene TRBJ2-5; D remains unclear. TRBJ2-7 matches the DNA end more closely, so the J call is doubtful. This CDR3 region has 15 residues. Germline V lookup: CDR1 SGHRS, CDR2 YFSETQ.

This sequence joins TRBV6-1 and TRBJ2-4; D unresolved. The CDR3 consists of 15 residues. From germline, CDR1 is MNHNS and CDR2 SASEGT. V lost 4 bases and J 3 bases, leaving 13 bases between the germline ends. CDR3 DNA: TGTGCCAGCAGTGCCCTAGGGATCGGCAAAAACATTCAGTACTTC. Its protein is CASSALGIGKNIQYF.

The chain uses TRBV5-6 and TRBJ1-6; the D gene is possibly TRBD1 (6 bases). The V and J ends lost 5 bases and 7 bases respectively, with 19 bases between them. The germline V gene has CDR1 SGHDT and CDR2 YYEEEE. This CDR3 has 16 amino acids. The CDR3 DNA reads as TGTGCCAGCAGTCCCCTCCCGCGGCAGGGGAATTCACCCCTCCACTTT. Amino acid sequence: CASSPLPRQGNSPLHF. The whole variable domain, filled in from reference TRBV5-6 and TRBJ1-6, reads DAGVTQSPTHLIKTRGQQVTLRCSPKSGHDTVSWYQQALGQGPQFIFQYYEEEERQRGNFPDRFSGHQFPNYSSELNVNALLLGDSALYLCASSPLPRQGNSPLHFGNGTRLTVT.